This T cell receptor beta chain was sequenced in a study of T cell responses to AZD1222 COVID-19 vaccine. The CDR3 has 16 amino acids. V gave up 0 bases and J gave up 3 bases, with 13 bases separating them. Germline loops: CDR1 MGHRA, CDR2 YSYEKL. Here immunoSEQ multiplex PCR was the method, and the copy in TCRdb shows in-frame clones only, minus some. The sample comprises 150,000 to 200,000 clones, 94% of which are singletons, and approximately 4.8% rests with the top ten. This chain joins TRBV4-1 and TRBJ2-3, with D hard to call. The sequence was collected from an adult who received the AZD1222 COVID-19 vaccine. Sequencing used peripheral blood, obtained 28 days after the second AZD1222 dose. The CDR3 spells CASSQEGGDRTDTQYF. The CDR3 coding sequence is TGCGCCAGCAGCCAAGAGGGCGGAGACCGAACAGATACGCAGTATTTT.